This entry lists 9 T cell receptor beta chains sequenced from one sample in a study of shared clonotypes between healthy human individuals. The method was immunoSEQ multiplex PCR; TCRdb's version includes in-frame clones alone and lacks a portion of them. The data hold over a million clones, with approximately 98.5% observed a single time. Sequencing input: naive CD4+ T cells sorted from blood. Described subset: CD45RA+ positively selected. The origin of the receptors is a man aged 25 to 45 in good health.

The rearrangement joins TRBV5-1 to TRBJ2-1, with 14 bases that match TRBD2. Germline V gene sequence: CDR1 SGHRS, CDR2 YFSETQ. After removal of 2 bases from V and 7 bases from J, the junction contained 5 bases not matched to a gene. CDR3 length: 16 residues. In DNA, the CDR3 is TGCGCCAGCAGCTTAGGGACTAGCGGGAGTTGGAATGAGCAGTTCTTC. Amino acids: CASSLGTSGSWNEQFF.

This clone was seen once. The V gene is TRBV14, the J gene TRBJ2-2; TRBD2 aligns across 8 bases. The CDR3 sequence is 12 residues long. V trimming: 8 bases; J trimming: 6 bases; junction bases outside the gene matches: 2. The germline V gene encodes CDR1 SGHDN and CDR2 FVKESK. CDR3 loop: CASRLASGELFF. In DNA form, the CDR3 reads TGTGCCAGCCGACTAGCGTCCGGGGAGCTGTTTTTT.

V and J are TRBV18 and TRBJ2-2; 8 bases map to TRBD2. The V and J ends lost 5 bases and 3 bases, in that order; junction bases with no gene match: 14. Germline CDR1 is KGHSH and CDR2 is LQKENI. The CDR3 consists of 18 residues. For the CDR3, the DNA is TGTGCCAGCTCAAGTGTCGTCGGGGGGGACCCAGACACCGGGGAGCTGTTTTTT. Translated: CASSSVVGGDPDTGELFF.

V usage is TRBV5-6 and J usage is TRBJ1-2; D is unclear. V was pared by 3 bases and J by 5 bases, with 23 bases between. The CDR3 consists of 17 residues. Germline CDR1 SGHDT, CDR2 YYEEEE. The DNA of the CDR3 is TGTGCCAGCAGCTCGGGGTATGGGCTACGGCAGCGGTATGGCTACACCTTC. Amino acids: CASSSGYGLRQRYGYTF.

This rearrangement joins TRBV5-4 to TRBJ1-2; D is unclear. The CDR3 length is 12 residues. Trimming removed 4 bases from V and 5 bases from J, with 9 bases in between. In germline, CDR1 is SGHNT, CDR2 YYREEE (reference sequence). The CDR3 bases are TGTGCCAGCAGCCAGGACTTTTATGGCTACACCTTC. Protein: CASSQDFYGYTF.

The CDR3 protein is CASSDGQGVDTQYF. CDR3 sequence (DNA): TGTGCCAGCAGCGACGGACAGGGGGTAGATACGCAGTATTTT. The genes are TRBV13 and TRBJ2-3, with TRBD1 identical over 10 bases. CDR1 and CDR2 from the germline V gene are PRHDT and FYEKMQ (reference sequence). CDR3 length equals 14 residues. J gave up 5 bases and V 5 bases, and 4 bases lay outside the gene matches.

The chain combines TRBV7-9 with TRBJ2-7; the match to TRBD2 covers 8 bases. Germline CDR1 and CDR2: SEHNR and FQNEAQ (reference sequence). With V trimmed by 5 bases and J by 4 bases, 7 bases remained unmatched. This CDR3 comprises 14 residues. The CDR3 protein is CASSLIGRGYEQYF. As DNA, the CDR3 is TGTGCCAGCAGCCTGATCGGGAGGGGATACGAGCAGTACTTC.

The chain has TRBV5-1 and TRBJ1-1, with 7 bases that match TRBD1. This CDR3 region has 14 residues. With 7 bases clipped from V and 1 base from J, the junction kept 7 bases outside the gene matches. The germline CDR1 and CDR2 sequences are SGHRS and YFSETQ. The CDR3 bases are TGCGCCAGCGCAATACAGGGGCAGAACACTGAAGCTTTCTTT. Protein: CASAIQGQNTEAFF. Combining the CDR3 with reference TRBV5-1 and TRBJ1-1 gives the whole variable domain KAGVTQTPRYLIKTRGQQVTLSCSPISGHRSVSWYQQTPGQGLQFLFEYFSETQRNKGNFPGRFSGRQFSNSRSEMNVSTLELGDSALYLCASAIQGQNTEAFFGQGTRLTVV.

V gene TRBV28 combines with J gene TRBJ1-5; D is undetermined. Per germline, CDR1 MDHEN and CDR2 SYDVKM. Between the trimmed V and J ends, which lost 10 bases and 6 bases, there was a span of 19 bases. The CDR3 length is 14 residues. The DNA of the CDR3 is TGTGCCACACTTCGGGAGGAAGGACGTCAGCCCCAGCATTTT. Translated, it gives CATLREEGRQPQHF.